The clone carrying this T cell receptor (beta chain) was found once. Its antigen is undetermined. This sample was taken from a study of T cells in localized non-small cell lung cancer. Study results and limitations: Clonality peaked in uninvolved adjacent lung rather than tumor.

Only in-frame clones appear in the TCRdb table, and some are missing; sequencing was by immunoSEQ multiplex PCR. The data hold 70,000 to 90,000 clones, with more than 70% observed a single time. The ends were cut back, 0 bases at V and 7 bases at J, with 11 bases in the middle. CDR1 SGDLS and CDR2 YYNGEE come from the germline V gene. The CDR3 length is 15 residues. This clonotype was obtained from a female donor aged 60 or older with stage I lung adenocarcinoma. The chain employs TRBV9 and TRBJ1-6; D gene unclear. Sequenced material: peripheral blood, taken before any cancer treatment. The CDR3 protein is CASSVGGTNNSPLHF. DNA of the CDR3: TGTGCCAGCAGCGTAGGAGGTACCAACAATTCACCCCTCCACTTT.